These 19 T cell receptor beta chains were sequenced from one sample in a study of blood T cell repertoires in COVID-19 (TCRdb year 2020). Library method: the immunoSEQ multiplex PCR assay. The table was pulled from immuneACCESS by TCRdb, which kept in-frame rearrangements only. Such tables lose some clones; where checked, under half of the loss comes from unresolved V genes, and the rest has no known cause. Here the sample has some 210,000 clones; approximately 80% occur a single time. Approximately 4.3% of the sample belongs to the ten largest clones. Sequencing used PBMCs or T cells enriched from blood (not recorded which). These receptors were obtained from a man younger than 40 with acute COVID-19.

The chain combines TRBV29-1 with TRBJ1-1; maybe TRBD1 (5 bases). V was cut by 3 bases and J by 7 bases, with 9 bases left in between. This CDR3 has 11 amino acids. The germline V gene encodes CDR1 SQVTM and CDR2 ANQGSEA. The CDR3 reads CSVEGQLEAFF. The CDR3 DNA follows: TGCAGCGTTGAGGGGCAGCTTGAAGCTTTCTTT.

The chain recombines TRBV2 with TRBJ1-6, with a tentative D call TRBD1 (5 bases). Trimming removed 6 bases at V and 9 bases at J, with 21 bases between. The germline V gene encodes CDR1 SNHLY and CDR2 FYNNEI. The CDR3 consists of 16 residues. CDR3 in amino acids: CASRESLTGEPSPLHF. The CDR3 DNA reads as TGTGCCAGCAGGGAAAGCCTTACAGGCGAACCTTCACCCCTCCACTTT.

The rearrangement links TRBV27 to TRBJ2-1; 9 bases are a match to TRBD1. The CDR3 sequence is 15 residues long. V dropped 7 bases and J dropped 4; count of bases not matched to a gene: 8. Per the germline V gene, CDR1 is MNHEY and CDR2 is SMNVEV (reference sequence). CDR3 DNA sequence: TGTGCCAGCACCAGGGACAGGGACCAGTACAATGAGCAGTTCTTC. This encodes CASTRDRDQYNEQFF.

In this sample, this clone turned up once. The chain is built from TRBV25-1 and TRBJ2-2, with 7 bases matching TRBD2. The J segment lost 5 bases and the V segment lost 6 bases, leaving 3 bases of the junction unmatched. CDR3 length equals 13 residues. Per the germline V gene, CDR1 is MGHDK and CDR2 is SYGVNS. CDR3 in amino acids: CASRRGNTGELFF. CDR3 DNA: TGTGCCAGCAGGCGGGGGAATACCGGGGAGCTGTTTTTT.

This clone has a handful of counts. This sequence joins TRBV6-1 and TRBJ1-6; TRBD1 aligns across 8 bases. CDR3 length: 16 residues. The trim removed 4 bases at V and 5 bases at J, leaving 7 bases unmatched. Per germline, CDR1 MNHNS and CDR2 SASEGT. The DNA for the CDR3 is TGTGCCAGCAGTGGGGTCCGGGACAGGAATAATTCACCCCTCCACTTT. The encoded protein is CASSGVRDRNNSPLHF.

This sequence joins TRBV5-1 and TRBJ1-1; D perhaps matches TRBD1 (6 bases). Trimming stripped 2 bases from V and 1 base from J, with 15 bases between. The CDR3 is 16 amino acids. In germline, CDR1 is SGHRS, CDR2 YFSETQ. This CDR3 reads CASSFGLTGRNTEAFF. The CDR3 DNA follows: TGCGCCAGCAGCTTTGGCCTGACAGGCCGGAACACTGAAGCTTTCTTT.

The V gene is TRBV9, the J gene TRBJ2-3; 15 bases are a match to TRBD2. Germline lookup yields CDR1 SGDLS and CDR2 YYNGEE. CDR3 length: 18 residues. Trimming removed 4 bases from V and 2 bases from J; junction bases left unmatched: 8. The CDR3 loop is CASSPGTSGGFNTDTQYF. The CDR3 DNA sequence: TGTGCCAGCAGCCCTGGGACTAGCGGGGGGTTTAACACAGATACGCAGTATTTT.

This rearrangement joins TRBV9 to TRBJ2-3; 9 bases line up with TRBD2. Germline values: CDR1 SGDLS, CDR2 YYNGEE. This CDR3 has 16 residues. The J segment lost 2 bases and the V segment lost 3 bases, leaving 7 bases of the junction unmatched. This CDR3 reads CASSGSGGGATDTQYF. The CDR3 region has the DNA TGTGCCAGCAGCGGGAGTGGCGGGGGGGCCACAGATACGCAGTATTTT.

This sequence joins TRBV28 and TRBJ1-2; 7 nucleotides line up with TRBD1. The CDR3 is 15 residues long. From germline, CDR1 is MDHEN and CDR2 SYDVKM. Trimming took 1 base from V and 4 from J; bases not matched to a gene: 6. Here the CDR3 reads CASSLSSGTVYGYTF. The CDR3 bases are TGTGCCAGCAGTTTATCTTCCGGGACAGTCTATGGCTACACCTTC.

The J gene is TRBJ1-2, the V gene TRBV6-6, with a weak D call TRBD1 (5 bases). The germline V gene has CDR1 MNHNY and CDR2 SVGAGI (reference sequence). The CDR3 is made up of 14 amino acids. The ends were cut back, 6 bases at V and 6 bases at J, with 17 bases in the middle. The CDR3 here is CASSPPRREDGYTF. The CDR3, as DNA: TGTGCCAGCAGCCCCCCCCGCAGGGAAGATGGCTACACCTTC.

This clone was seen repeatedly, ten times or more. The rearrangement links TRBV28 to TRBJ2-3, with 8 bases lining up with TRBD2. V lost 6 bases, J lost 4 bases, and 9 bases stayed unmatched. The CDR3 covers 15 residues. Germline V gives CDR1 MDHEN, CDR2 SYDVKM. The CDR3, as DNA: TGTGCCAGCAGGGGGAGCGGGGGAAAGGCAGATACGCAGTATTTT. Translation gives CASRGSGGKADTQYF.

This rearrangement joins TRBV3-1 (or the pseudogene TRBV3-2) to TRBJ1-2; D perhaps matches TRBD1 (5 bases). The V gene's germline CDR1 is LGHDT and CDR2 YNNKEL (reference sequence). The CDR3 has 14 amino acids. V shed 3 bases and J shed 7 bases, with 15 bases lying between them. The CDR3: CASSHTGGYLGYTF. CDR3 nucleotide sequence: TGTGCCAGCAGCCACACCGGGGGATACCTTGGCTACACCTTC.

This chain uses TRBV29-1 with TRBJ2-5; TRBD2 aligns across 10 bases. The CDR3 covers 16 residues. V lost 4 bases and J lost 1; bases outside the gene matches: 9. In germline, CDR1 is SQVTM, CDR2 ANQGSEA. The chain's CDR3 is CSVAQILAGLQETQYF. CDR3 sequence (DNA): TGCAGCGTTGCGCAAATACTAGCGGGGCTCCAAGAGACCCAGTACTTC.

The chain employs TRBV7-3 and TRBJ1-2; D is unresolved. The CDR3 length is 13 residues. Germline assignment: CDR1 SGHTA and CDR2 FQGTGA. Trimming took off 3 bases at V and 7 bases at J, with 12 bases between the two ends. The CDR3 DNA reads TGTGCCAGCAGCTTGAAAGCCAATGGTGGCTACACCTTC. It is translated as CASSLKANGGYTF.

The chain joins TRBV12-3 or TRBV12-4 to TRBJ1-1; the D is unclear. Trimming stripped 5 bases from V and 3 bases from J, with 7 bases between. The CDR3 is 12 residues long. The chain's CDR3 is CASSPQYTEAFF. CDR3 DNA sequence: TGTGCCAGCAGTCCGCAGTACACTGAAGCTTTCTTT.

This chain links TRBV19 with TRBJ1-1, with TRBD1 as a possible D gene (6 bases). V shed 8 bases and J shed 5 bases, with 21 bases lying between them. CDR1 LNHDA and CDR2 SQIVND come from the germline V gene (reference sequence). The CDR3 is 15 amino acids. CDR3 nucleotide sequence: TGTGCCAGTTCCCGGACGCAGGGGCGCGGAACTGAAGCTTTCTTT. Translated: CASSRTQGRGTEAFF.

The chain uses TRBV6-1 and TRBJ2-2; D is unclear. In germline, CDR1 is MNHNS, CDR2 SASEGT. The V end was cut by 0 bases, the J end by 9 bases, with 5 bases between. The CDR3 length is 12 residues. This chain's CDR3 is CASSEARWELFF. The CDR3 coding sequence is TGTGCCAGCAGTGAAGCGCGTTGGGAGCTGTTTTTT.

This clone has just one count. This chain uses TRBV5-4 with TRBJ2-3, with D unresolved. Germline values: CDR1 SGHNT, CDR2 YYREEE (reference sequence). V was cut by 0 bases and J by 3 bases, with 5 bases left in between. CDR3 length: 13 residues. CDR3 nucleotide sequence: TGTGCCAGCAGCTTGGCCCATACAGATACGCAGTATTTT. This sequence encodes CASSLAHTDTQYF.

V usage is TRBV3-1 (or the pseudogene TRBV3-2) and J usage is TRBJ1-1; D remains unclear. The germline gives CDR1 LGHDT, CDR2 YNNKEL (reference sequence). V gave up 4 bases and J gave up 2 bases, with 11 bases separating them. CDR3 length: 14 residues. This CDR3 reads CASSPYGLNTEAFF. CDR3 DNA: TGTGCCAGCAGCCCATATGGACTTAACACTGAAGCTTTCTTT.